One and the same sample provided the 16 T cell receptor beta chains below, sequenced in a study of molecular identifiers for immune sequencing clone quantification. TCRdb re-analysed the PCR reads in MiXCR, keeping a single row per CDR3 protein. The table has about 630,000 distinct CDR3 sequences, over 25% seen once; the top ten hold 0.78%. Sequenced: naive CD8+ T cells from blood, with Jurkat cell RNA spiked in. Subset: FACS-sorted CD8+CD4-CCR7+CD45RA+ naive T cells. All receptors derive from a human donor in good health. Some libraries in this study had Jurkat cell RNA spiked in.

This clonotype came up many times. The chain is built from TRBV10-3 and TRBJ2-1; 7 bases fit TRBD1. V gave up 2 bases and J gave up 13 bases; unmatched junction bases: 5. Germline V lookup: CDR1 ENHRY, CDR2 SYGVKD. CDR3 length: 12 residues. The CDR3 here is CAISEEGAHQFF. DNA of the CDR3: TGTGCCATCAGTGAGGAGGGGGCACACCAGTTCTTC.

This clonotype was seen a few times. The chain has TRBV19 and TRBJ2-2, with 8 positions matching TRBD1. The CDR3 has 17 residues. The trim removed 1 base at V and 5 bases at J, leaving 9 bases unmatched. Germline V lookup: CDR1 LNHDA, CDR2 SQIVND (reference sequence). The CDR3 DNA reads TGTGCCAGTAGTATAGCCTTGACAGGGGCCCCAACCGGGGAGCTGTTTTTT. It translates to CASSIALTGAPTGELFF.

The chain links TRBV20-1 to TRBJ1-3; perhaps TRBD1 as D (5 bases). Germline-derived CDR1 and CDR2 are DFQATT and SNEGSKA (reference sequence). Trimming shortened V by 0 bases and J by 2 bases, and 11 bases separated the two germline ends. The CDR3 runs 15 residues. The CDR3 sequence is CSARDKWGTGNTIYF. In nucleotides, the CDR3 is TGCAGTGCTAGAGATAAATGGGGGACTGGAAACACCATATATTTT.

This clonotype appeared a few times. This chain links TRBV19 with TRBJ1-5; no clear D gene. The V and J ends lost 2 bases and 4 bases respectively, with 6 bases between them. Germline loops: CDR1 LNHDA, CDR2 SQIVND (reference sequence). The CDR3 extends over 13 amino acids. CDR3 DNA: TGTGCCAGTAGTATAAGGGATAATCAGCCCCAGCATTTT. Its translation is CASSIRDNQPQHF.

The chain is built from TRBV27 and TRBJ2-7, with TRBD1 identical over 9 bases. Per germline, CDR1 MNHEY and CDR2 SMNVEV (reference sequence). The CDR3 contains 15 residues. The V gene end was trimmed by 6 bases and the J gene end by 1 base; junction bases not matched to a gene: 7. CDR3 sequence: CASSTPGQGSYEQYF. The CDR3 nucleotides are TGTGCCAGCAGCACACCGGGACAGGGTTCCTACGAGCAGTACTTC.

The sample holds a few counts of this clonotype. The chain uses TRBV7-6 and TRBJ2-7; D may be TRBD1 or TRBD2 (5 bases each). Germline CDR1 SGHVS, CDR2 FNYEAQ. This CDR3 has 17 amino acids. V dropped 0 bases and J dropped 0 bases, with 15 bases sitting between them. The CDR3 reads CASSLASSRGYSYEQYF. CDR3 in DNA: TGTGCCAGCAGCTTAGCTTCCTCCCGGGGCTACTCCTACGAGCAGTACTTC.

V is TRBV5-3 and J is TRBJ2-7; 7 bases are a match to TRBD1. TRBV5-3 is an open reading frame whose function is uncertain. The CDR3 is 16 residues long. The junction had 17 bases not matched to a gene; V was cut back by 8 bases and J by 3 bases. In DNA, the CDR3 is TGTGCCAGCAGCATGCGGACGACAGGGATGAACTACGAGCAGTACTTC. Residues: CASSMRTTGMNYEQYF.

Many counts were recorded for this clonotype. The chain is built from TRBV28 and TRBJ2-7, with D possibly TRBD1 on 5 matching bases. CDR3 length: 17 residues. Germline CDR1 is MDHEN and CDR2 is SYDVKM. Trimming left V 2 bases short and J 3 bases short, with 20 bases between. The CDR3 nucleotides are TGTGCCAGCAGTTTAAGCCCGGTAGGGGCGACGGACTACGAGCAGTACTTC. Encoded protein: CASSLSPVGATDYEQYF.

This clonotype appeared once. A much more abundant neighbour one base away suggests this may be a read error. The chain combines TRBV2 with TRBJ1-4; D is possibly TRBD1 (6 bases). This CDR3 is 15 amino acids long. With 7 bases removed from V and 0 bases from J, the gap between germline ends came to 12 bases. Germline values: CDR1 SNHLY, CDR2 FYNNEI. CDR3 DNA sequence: TGTGCCAGCATGGCAGGGGCCACAACTAATGAAAAACTGTTTTTT. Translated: CASMAGATTNEKLFF.

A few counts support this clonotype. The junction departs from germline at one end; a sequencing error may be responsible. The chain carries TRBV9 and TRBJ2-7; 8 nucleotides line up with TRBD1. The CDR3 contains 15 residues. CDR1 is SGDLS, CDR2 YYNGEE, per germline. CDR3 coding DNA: TGTGCCAGCGGCGTACTCCCCGGACAGGGCTACGAGCAGTACTTC. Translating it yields CASGVLPGQGYEQYF.

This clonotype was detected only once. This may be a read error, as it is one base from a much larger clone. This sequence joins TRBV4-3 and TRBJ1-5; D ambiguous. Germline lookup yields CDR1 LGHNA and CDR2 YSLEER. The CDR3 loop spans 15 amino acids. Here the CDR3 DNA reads TGCGCCAGCAGCCAAGATTGGAATAGCGATCAGCCCCAGCATTTT. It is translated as CASSQDWNSDQPQHF.

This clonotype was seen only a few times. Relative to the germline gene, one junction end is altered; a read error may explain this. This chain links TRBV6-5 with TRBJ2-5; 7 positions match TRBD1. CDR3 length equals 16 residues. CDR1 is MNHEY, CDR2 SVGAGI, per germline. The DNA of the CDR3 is TGTGCCAGCAGTTACTCGATTCGAGGGGGCCAAGGGACCCAGTACTTC. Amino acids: CASSYSIRGGQGTQYF.

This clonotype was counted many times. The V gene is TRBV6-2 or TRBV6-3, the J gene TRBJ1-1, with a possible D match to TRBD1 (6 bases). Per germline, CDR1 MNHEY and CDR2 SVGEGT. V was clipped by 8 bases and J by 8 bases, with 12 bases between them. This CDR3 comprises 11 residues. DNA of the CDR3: TGTGCCAGCGAACAGGGTATAGAAGCTTTCTTT. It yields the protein CASEQGIEAFF.

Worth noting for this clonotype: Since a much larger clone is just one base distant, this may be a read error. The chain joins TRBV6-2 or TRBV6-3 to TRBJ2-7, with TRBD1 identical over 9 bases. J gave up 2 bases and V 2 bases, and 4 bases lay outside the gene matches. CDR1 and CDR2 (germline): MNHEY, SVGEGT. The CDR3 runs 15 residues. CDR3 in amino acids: CASSYRDRDTYEQYF. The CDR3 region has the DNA TGTGCCAGCAGTTACCGGGACAGGGATACCTACGAGCAGTACTTC.

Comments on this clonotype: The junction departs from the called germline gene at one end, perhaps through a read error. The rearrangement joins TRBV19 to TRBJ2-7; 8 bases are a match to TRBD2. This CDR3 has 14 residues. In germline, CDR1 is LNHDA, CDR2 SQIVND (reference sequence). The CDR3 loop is CVSSTAGASYEQYF. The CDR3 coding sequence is TGTGTCAGTAGTACAGCGGGAGCCTCCTACGAGCAGTACTTC.

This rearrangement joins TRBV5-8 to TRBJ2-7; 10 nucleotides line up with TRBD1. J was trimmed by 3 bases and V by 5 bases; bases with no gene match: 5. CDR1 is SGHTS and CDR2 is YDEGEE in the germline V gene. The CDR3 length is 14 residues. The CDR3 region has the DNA TGTGCCAGCAGGTGGGGACAGGGGTACTACGAGCAGTACTTC. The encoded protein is CASRWGQGYYEQYF.